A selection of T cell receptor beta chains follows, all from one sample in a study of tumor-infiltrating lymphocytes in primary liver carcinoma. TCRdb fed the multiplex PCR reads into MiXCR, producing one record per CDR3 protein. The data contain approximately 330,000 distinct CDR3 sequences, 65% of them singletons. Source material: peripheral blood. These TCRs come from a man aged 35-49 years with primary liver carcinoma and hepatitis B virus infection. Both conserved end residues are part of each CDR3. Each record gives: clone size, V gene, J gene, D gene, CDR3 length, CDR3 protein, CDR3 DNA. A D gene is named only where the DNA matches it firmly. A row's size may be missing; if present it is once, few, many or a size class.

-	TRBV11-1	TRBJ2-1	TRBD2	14	CASSSVLAMNEHFF	TGTGCCAGCAGCTCAGTACTAGCGATGAATGAGCACTTCTTC
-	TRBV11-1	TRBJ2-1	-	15	CASSLACGKTSEQFF	TGTGCCAGCAGCTTAGCTTGCGGAAAGACAAGTGAGCAGTTCTTC
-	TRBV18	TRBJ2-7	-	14	CASSPGDNPYEQYF	TGTGCCAGCTCACCAGGGGACAACCCCTACGAGCAGTACTTC
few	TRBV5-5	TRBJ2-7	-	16	CASSFSATAGTYEQYF	TGTGCCAGCAGCTTTTCCGCGACGGCAGGGACCTACGAGCAGTACTTC
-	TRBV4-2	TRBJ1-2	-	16	CASSSVETWGRAGYTF	TGTGCCAGCAGCTCGGTGGAGACATGGGGCCGGGCTGGCTACACCTTC
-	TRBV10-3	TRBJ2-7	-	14	CAISRDESSYEQYF	TGTGCCATCAGTAGGGACGAATCCTCCTACGAGCAGTACTTC
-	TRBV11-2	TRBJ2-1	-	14	CASCARGNYNEQFF	TGTGCTAGCTGCGCTAGGGGGAATTACAATGAGCAGTTCTTC
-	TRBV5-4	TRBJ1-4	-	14	CASSLQGGNEKLFF	TGTGCCAGCAGCTTGCAGGGTGGTAATGAAAAACTGTTTTTT
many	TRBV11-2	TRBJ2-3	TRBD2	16	CASKLAGASGEDTQYF	TGTGCCAGCAAACTAGCGGGAGCATCTGGTGAAGATACGCAGTATTTT
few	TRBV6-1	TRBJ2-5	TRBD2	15	CASSALAGGEETQYF	TGTGCCAGCAGTGCACTAGCGGGAGGGGAAGAGACCCAGTACTTC
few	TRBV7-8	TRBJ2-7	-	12	CASSKHATSTYF	TGTGCCAGCAGCAAGCACGCCACTTCTACGTACTTC
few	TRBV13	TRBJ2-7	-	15	CASSLGSSGPLEQYF	TGTGCCAGCAGCTTAGGGTCTAGTGGTCCCCTCGAGCAGTACTTC
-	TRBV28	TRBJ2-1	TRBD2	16	CASSNPLAGRYNEQFF	TGTGCCAGCAGCAATCCCCTAGCGGGAAGGTACAATGAGCAGTTCTTC
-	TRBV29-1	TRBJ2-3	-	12	CSVESVAETQYF	TGCAGCGTTGAGAGTGTCGCAGAAACGCAATATTTT
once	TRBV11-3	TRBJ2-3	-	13	CASSLDDTDTQYF	TGTGCCAGCAGCTTAGACGACACAGATACGCAGTATTTT
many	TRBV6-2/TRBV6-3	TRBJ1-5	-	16	CASSSVSRGSNQPQHF	TGTGCCAGCAGTTCCGTGAGCAGAGGTAGCAATCAGCCCCAGCATTTT
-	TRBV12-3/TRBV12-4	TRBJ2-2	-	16	CASSFRRGLNTGELFF	TGCGCCAGCAGTTTTAGGCGCGGACTTAACACCGGGGAGCTGTTTTTT
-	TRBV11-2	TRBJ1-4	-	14	CASSLGRGDEKPFF	TGTGCCAGCAGCCTCGGACGGGGAGATGAAAAACCGTTTTTT
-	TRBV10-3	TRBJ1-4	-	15	CAISEQGRTNVKLFF	TGTGCCATCAGTGAACAGGGACGGACTAATGTAAAACTGTTTTTT
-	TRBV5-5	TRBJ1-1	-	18	CASSLDGLAGALNTEAFF	TGTGCCAGCAGCTTGGATGGTTTGGCAGGGGCTTTGAACACTGAAGCTTTCTTT
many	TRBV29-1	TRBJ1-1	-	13	CSAIDGGRTEAFF	TGCAGCGCCATCGACGGGGGGCGCACTGAAGCTTTCTTT
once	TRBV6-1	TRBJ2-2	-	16	CASSEGAVVVTGELFF	TGTGCCAGCAGTGAAGGGGCGGTAGTAGTCACCGGGGAGCTGTTTTTT
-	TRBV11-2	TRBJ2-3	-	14	CASSSGLPPDTQYF	TGTGCCAGCAGCTCAGGGCTGCCACCAGATACGCAGTATTTT
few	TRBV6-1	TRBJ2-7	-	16	CASSEEGGGPAYEQYF	TGTGCTAGCAGTGAAGAAGGGGGGGGGCCAGCCTACGAGCAGTACTTC
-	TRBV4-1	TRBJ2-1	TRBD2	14	CTSTLLSSGREQSF	TGCACCAGCACACTGCTGTCGAGCGGGCGGGAGCAGTCCTTC
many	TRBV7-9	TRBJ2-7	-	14	CASSLVDRSYEQYF	TGTGCCAGCAGCTTAGTTGACCGATCCTACGAGCAGTACTTC
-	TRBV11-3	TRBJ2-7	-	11	CASSFADGQYF	TGTGCCAGCAGCTTCGCGGATGGGCAGTACTTC
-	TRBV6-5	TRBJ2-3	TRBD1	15	CAISDRDRGADTQYF	TGTGCCATCAGTGACCGCGACAGGGGGGCAGATACGCAGTATTTT
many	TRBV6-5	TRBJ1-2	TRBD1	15	CASSSPRQGGYGYTF	TGTGCCAGCAGTTCCCCAAGACAGGGCGGCTATGGCTACACCTTC
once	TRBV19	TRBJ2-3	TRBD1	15	CATQRDKGGTDTKYF	TGTGCCACCCAGAGGGACAAAGGGGGCACAGATACGAAGTATTTT
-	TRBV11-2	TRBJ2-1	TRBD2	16	CTSSLELQAGMNEQFF	TGTACCAGCAGCTTGGAGCTCCAAGCGGGAATGAATGAGCAGTTCTTC
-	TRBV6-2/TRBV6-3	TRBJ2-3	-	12	CVTTSDTDTQCF	TGTGTCACAACGTCAGACACAGATACGCAGTGTTTT
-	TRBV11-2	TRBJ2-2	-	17	CANSQPGHRTNTGELFF	TGTGCCAACAGCCAGCCTGGACACCGAACGAACACCGGGGAGCTGTTTTTT
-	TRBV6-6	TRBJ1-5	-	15	CATRPAGVVGQPQHF	TGTGCCACCAGACCTGCAGGGGTCGTGGGTCAGCCCCAGCATTTT
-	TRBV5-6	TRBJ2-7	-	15	CASSQEMGRTYEQYF	TGTGCCAGCAGTCAAGAGATGGGACGGACCTATGAGCAGTACTTC
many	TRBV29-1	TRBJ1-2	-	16	CSVGEDGGLSRYGYTF	TGCAGCGTTGGAGAGGATGGTGGTTTATCGCGCTATGGCTACACCTTC
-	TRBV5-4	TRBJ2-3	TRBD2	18	CASSHYNGLAGVADTQYF	TGTGCCAGCAGCCACTATAACGGACTAGCGGGAGTGGCAGATACGCAGTATTTT
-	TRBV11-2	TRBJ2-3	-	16	CAGSTRQILYTDTQYF	TGTGCCGGCAGCACCCGACAGATCCTTTACACAGATACGCAGTATTTT
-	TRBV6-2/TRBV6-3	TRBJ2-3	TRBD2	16	CATRHLWREATDTQYF	TGTGCCACCAGGCATCTGTGGCGGGAGGCAACAGATACGCAGTATTTT
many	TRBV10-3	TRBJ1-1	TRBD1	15	CAITRSGTANTEAFF	TGTGCCATCACCCGTTCCGGGACAGCGAACACTGAAGCTTTCTTT
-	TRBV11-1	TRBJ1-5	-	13	CASSFGHNQPQHF	TGTGCCAGCAGCTTCGGACATAATCAGCCCCAGCACTTT
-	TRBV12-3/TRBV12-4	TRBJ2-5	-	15	CASSFLRGEGETHYF	TGTGCCAGCAGTTTCCTGAGGGGAGAGGGGGAGACCCACTACTTC
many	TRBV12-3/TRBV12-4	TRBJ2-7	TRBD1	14	CASSPLGQGSEQYF	TGTGCCAGCAGCCCATTGGGACAGGGGTCCGAGCAGTACTTC
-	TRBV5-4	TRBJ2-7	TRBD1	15	CASSSSGTGLYEQYF	TGTGCCAGCAGTTCGTCCGGGACAGGCCTCTACGAGCAGTACTTC
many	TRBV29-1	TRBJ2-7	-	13	CSARTGRAYEQYF	TGCAGCGCCCGCACAGGGCGAGCCTACGAGCAGTACTTC
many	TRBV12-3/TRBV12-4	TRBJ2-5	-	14	CASRTGTVQETQYF	TGTGCCAGTAGAACCGGGACTGTCCAAGAGACCCAGTACTTC
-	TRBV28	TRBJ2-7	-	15	CASGQFPPTGQEQYF	TGTGCCAGCGGACAATTCCCACCGACAGGACAGGAGCAGTACTTC
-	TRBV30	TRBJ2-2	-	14	CACYREPNTGELFF	TGTGCCTGCTACAGGGAACCGAACACCGGGGAGCTGTTTTTT
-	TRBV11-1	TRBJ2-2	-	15	CASSFTHTNTGGLFF	TGTGCCAGCAGCTTTACGCACACGAACACCGGGGGGCTGTTTTTT
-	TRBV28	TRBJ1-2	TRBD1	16	CASSQPWTGRNYGYTF	TGTGCCAGCAGCCAGCCTTGGACAGGGCGCAACTATGGCTACACCTTC
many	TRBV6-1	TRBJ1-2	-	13	CASSDGYYYGYTF	TGTGCCAGCAGTGACGGTTACTATTATGGCTACACCTTC
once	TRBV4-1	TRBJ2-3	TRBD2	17	CASSQDETGGPRDTQYF	TGCGCCAGCAGCCAAGATGAGACGGGAGGGCCGAGAGATACGCAGTATTTT
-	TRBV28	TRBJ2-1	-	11	CASSSQAKQFF	TGTGCCAGCAGTTCCCAGGCCAAGCAGTTCTTC